At least ten counts were recorded for the clone carrying this T cell receptor beta chain. The antigen remains unidentified. This entry is derived from a study of T-cell memory formation after mild COVID-19. Overall study: TCR clustering was largely donor specific.

Study results and caveats: Memory sampled before infection contained some responding clones, suggesting cross-reactive memory joined. Unconfirmed was the SARS-CoV-2 specificity of second-wave clones that peaked on day 37. The study found balanced CD4/CD8 in clones contracting day 15 to 85 and a CD4+ lean in later expanders.

TCRdb re-called the 5' RACE reads through MiXCR, storing one row per CDR3 protein. This table holds 350,000 to 500,000 distinct CDR3 sequences, approximately 18% found once. This TCR came from a man aged 18 to 35 who had mild COVID-19 (a few samples of this study predate the infection). Cell type and time point are not known. The sample taken for sequencing was PBMCs or a T cell subset sorted from them (not recorded which).

CDR3 region: CASSAASTDTQYF. CDR3 nucleotides: TGTGCCAGCAGTGCGGCCAGCACAGATACGCAGTATTTT. This chain connects TRBV12-3 or TRBV12-4 to TRBJ2-3; D gene unclear. V lost 5 bases to trimming and J lost 0 bases, with 6 bases between them. The CDR3 spans 13 residues.